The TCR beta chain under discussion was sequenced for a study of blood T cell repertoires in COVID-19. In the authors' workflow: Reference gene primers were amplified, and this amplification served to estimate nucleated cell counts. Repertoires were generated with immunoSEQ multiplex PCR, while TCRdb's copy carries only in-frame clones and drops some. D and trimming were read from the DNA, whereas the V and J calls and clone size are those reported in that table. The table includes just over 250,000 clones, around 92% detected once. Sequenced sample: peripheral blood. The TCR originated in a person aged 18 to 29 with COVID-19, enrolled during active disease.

CDR3 coding DNA: TGTGCCAGCAGCCGATCGGGACAGGGGAATTATGGCTACACCTTC. As protein: CASSRSGQGNYGYTF. The chain is built from TRBV11-2 and TRBJ1-2, with TRBD1 identical over 10 bases. CDR1 SGHAT and CDR2 FQNNGV come from the germline V gene. The CDR3 is 15 residues long. The J segment lost 5 bases and the V segment lost 5 bases, leaving 8 bases of the junction unmatched.